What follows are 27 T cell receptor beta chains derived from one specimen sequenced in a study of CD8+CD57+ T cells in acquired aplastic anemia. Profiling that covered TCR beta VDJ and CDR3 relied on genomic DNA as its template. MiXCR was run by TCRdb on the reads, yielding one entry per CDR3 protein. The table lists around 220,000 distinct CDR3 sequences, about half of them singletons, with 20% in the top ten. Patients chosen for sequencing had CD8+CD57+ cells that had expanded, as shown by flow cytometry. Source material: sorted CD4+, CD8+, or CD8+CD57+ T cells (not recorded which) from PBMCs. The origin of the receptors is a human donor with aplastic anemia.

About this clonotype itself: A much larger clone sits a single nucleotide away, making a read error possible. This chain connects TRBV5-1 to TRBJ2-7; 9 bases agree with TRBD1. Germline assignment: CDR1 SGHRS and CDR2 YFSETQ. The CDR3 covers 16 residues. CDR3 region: CASGLAVTGGLHEQYF. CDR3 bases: TGCGCCAGCGGCTTGGCCGTGACAGGGGGTCTCCACGAGCAGTACTTC.

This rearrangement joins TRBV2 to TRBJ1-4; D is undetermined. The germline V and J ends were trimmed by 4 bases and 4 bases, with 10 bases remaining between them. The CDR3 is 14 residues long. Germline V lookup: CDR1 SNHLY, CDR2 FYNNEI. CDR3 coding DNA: TGTGCCAGCAGTGTCCAGAAAAATAATGAAAAACTGTTTTTT. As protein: CASSVQKNNEKLFF.

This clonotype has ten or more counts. DNA for the CDR3: TGTGCCAGTAGTATAGGGCAGGGAGTAAGGAACACTGAAGCTTTCTTT. Protein sequence: CASSIGQGVRNTEAFF. The V and J genes are TRBV19 and TRBJ1-1; D may be TRBD1 (5 bases). V lost 1 base to trimming and J lost 1 base, with 13 bases between them. The CDR3 is made up of 16 amino acids. Per the germline V gene, CDR1 is LNHDA and CDR2 is SQIVND (reference sequence).

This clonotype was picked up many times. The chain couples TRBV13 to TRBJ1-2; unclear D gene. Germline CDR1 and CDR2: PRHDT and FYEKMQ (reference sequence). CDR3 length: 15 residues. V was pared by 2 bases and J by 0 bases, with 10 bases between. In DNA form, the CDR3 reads TGTGCCAGCAGCTTAAGAATGGGCTCTAACTATGGCTACACCTTC. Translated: CASSLRMGSNYGYTF. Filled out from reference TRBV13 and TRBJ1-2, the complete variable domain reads AAGVIQSPRHLIKEKRETATLKCYPIPRHDTVYWYQQGPGQDPQFLISFYEKMQSDKGSIPDRFSAQQFSDYHSELNMSSLELGDSALYFCASSLRMGSNYGYTFGSGTRLTVV.

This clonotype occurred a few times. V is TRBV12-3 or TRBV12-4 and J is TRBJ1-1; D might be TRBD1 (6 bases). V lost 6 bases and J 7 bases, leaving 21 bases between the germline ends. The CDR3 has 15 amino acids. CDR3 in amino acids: CASRLRGGGNIEAFF. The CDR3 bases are TGTGCCAGCAGACTAAGGGGGGGGGGAAATATTGAAGCTTTCTTT.

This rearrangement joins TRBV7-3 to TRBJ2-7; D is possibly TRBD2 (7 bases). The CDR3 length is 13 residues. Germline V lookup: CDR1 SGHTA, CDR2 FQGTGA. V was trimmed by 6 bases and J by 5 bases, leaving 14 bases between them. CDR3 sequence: CASRRGGGNEQYF. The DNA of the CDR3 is TGTGCCAGCAGGCGAGGGGGGGGCAACGAGCAGTACTTC.

The CDR3 sequence is CASSPGGGAHTDTQYF. In DNA, the CDR3 is TGTGCCAGCAGCCCGGGTGGGGGGGCCCACACAGATACGCAGTATTTT. This chain links TRBV9 with TRBJ2-3, with a possible D match to TRBD2 (7 bases). CDR1 SGDLS and CDR2 YYNGEE come from the germline V gene. This CDR3 is 16 amino acids long. Trimming shortened V by 4 bases and J by 2 bases, and 17 bases separated the two germline ends.

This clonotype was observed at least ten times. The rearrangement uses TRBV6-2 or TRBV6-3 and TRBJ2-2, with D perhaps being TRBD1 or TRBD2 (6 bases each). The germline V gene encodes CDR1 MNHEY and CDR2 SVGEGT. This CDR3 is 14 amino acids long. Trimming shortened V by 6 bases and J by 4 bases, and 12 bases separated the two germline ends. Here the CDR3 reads CASSLGGGTGELFF. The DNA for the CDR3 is TGTGCCAGCAGCTTAGGAGGGGGCACCGGGGAGCTGTTTTTT.

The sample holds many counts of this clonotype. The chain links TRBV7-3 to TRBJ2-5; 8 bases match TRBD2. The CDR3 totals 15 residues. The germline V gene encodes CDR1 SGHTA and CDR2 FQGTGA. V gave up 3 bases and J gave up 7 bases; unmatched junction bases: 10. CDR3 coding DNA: TGTGCCAGCAGCTTTTCCACGGGAGGGCCGGTGACCCAGTACTTC. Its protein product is CASSFSTGGPVTQYF.

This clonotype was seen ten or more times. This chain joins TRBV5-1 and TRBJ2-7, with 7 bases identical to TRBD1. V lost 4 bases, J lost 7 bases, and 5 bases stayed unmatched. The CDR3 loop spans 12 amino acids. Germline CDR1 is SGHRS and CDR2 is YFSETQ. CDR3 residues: CASSPTGQEQYF. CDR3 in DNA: TGCGCCAGCAGCCCGACAGGGCAAGAGCAGTACTTC.

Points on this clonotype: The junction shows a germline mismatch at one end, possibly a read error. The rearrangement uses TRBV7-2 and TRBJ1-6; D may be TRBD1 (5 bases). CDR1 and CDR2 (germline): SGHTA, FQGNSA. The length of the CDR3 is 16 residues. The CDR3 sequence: CASSSQGPGYNSPPHF. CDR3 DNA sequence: TGTGCCAGCAGTTCGCAGGGTCCTGGCTATAATTCACCCCCCCACTTT.

The CDR3 coding sequence is TGCAGTGCTAGAAACCCGGGACAGGGGGGGGCCATAGCAAATCAGCCCCAGCATTTT. As protein: CSARNPGQGGAIANQPQHF. The chain uses TRBV20-1 and TRBJ1-5; TRBD1 agrees at 11 bases. Germline V gene sequence: CDR1 DFQATT, CDR2 SNEGSKA (reference sequence). V was pared by 2 bases and J by 4 bases, with 16 bases of the junction left unmatched. The CDR3 sequence is 19 residues long.

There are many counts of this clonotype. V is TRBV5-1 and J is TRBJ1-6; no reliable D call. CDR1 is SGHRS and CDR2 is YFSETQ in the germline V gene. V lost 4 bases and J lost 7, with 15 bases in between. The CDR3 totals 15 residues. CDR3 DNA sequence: TGCGCCAGCAGCACCGGGATCACTCAGAATTCACCCCTCCACTTT. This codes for CASSTGITQNSPLHF.

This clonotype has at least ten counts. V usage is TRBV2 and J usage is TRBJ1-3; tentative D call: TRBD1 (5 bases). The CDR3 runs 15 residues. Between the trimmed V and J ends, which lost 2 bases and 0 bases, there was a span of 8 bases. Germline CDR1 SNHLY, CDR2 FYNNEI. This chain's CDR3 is CASSELGVSGNTIYF. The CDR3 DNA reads TGTGCCAGCAGTGAATTGGGGGTCTCTGGAAACACCATATATTTT.

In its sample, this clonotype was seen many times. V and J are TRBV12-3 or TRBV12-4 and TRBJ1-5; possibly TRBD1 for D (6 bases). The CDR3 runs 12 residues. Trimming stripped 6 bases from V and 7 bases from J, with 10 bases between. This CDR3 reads CASSHRGQPQHF. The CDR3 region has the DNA TGTGCCAGCAGCCATAGGGGGCAGCCCCAGCATTTT.

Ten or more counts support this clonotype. CDR3 protein: CASTSTDTQYF. CDR3 in DNA: TGTGCCAGCACCAGCACAGATACGCAGTATTTT. This rearrangement joins TRBV2 to TRBJ2-3, with no clear D. V was cut by 7 bases and J by 0 bases, with 2 bases left in between. CDR1 SNHLY and CDR2 FYNNEI come from the germline V gene. The CDR3 totals 11 residues.

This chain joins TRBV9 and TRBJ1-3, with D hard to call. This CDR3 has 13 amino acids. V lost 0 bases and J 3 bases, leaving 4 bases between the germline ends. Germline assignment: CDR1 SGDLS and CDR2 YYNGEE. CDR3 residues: CASSVAIGNTIYF. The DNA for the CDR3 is TGTGCCAGCAGCGTAGCTATTGGAAACACCATATATTTT.

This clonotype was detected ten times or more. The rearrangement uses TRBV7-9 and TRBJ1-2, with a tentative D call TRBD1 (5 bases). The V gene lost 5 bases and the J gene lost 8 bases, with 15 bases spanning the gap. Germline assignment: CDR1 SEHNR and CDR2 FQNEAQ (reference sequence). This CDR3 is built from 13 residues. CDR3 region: CASSPQAIRGYTF. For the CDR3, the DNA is TGTGCCAGCAGCCCACAGGCGATAAGGGGCTACACCTTC.

The CDR3 here is CASRGRGSYGYTF. CDR3 DNA sequence: TGTGCCTCCAGGGGGCGGGGGAGCTATGGCTACACCTTC. The chain recombines TRBV6-6 with TRBJ1-2, with TRBD1 matching 8 bases. Germline CDR1 reads MNHNY; CDR2 reads SVGAGI (reference sequence). CDR3 size: 13 residues. V lost 11 bases to trimming and J lost 4 bases; unmatched junction nucleotides: 9.

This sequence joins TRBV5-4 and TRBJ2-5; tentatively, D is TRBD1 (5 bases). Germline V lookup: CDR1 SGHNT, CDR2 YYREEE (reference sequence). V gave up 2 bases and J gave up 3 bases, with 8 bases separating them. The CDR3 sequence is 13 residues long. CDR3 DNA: TGTGCCAGCAGCTTCAGGGAAGAAGAGACCCAGTACTTC. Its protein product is CASSFREEETQYF.

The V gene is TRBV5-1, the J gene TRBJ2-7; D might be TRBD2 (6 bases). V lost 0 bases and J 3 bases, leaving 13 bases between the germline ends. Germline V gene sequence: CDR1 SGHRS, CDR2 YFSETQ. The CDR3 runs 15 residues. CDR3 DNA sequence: TGCGCCAGCAGCTTGGAGGGGACGGGAGTCTACGAGCAGTACTTC. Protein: CASSLEGTGVYEQYF.

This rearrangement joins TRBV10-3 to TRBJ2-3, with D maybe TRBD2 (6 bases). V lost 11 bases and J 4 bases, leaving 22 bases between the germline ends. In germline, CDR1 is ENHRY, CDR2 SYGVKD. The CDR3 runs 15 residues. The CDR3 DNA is TGTGCCGTCCTACCTGGAGGGGCGAAACCAGATACGCAGTATTTT. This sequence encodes CAVLPGGAKPDTQYF.

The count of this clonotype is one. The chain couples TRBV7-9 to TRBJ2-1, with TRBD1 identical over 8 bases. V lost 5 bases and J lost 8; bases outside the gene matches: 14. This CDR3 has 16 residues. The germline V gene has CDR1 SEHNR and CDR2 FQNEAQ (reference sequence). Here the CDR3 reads CASSPGGIQGWHEQFF. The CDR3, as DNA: TGTGCCAGCAGCCCAGGGGGCATACAGGGTTGGCATGAGCAGTTCTTC.

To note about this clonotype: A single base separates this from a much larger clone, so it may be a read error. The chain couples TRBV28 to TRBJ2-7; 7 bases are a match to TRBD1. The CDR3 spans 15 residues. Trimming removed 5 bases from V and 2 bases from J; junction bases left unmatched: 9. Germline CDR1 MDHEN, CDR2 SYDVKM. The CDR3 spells CASSQVRQGTYEQYF. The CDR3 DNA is TGTGCCAGCAGTCAAGTTAGACAGGGCACCTACGAGCAGTACTTC.

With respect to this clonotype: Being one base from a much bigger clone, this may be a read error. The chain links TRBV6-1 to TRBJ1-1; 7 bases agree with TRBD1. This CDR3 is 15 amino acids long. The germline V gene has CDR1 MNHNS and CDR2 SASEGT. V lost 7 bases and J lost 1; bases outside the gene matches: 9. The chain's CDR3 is CASNLEGTANTEAFF. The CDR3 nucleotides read TGTGCCAGCAACCTCGAGGGGACAGCGAACACTGAAGCTTTCTTT.

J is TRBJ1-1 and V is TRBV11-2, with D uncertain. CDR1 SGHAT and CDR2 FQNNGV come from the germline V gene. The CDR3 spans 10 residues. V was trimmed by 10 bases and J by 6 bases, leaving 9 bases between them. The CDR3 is CATSLAEAFF. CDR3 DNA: TGTGCCACCTCCCTCGCTGAAGCTTTCTTT. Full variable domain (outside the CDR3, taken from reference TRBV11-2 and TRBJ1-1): EAGVAQSPRYKIIEKRQSVAFWCNPISGHATLYWYQQILGQGPKLLIQFQNNGVVDDSQLPKDRFSAERLKGVDSTLKIQPAKLEDSAVYLCATSLAEAFFGQGTRLTVV.

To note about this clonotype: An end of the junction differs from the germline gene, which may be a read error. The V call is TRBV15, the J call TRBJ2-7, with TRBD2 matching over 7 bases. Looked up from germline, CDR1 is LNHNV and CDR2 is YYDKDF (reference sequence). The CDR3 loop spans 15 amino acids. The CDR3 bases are TGTGCCAGCAGCGGGAAGTGGGGCAGGACCTACGAGCAGTACTTC. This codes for CASSGKWGRTYEQYF. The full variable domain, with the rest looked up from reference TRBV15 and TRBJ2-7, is DAMVIQNPRYQVTQFGKPVTLSCSQTLNHNVMYWYQQKSSQAPKLLFHYYDKDFNNEADTPDNFQSRRPNTSFCFLDIRSPGLGDTAMYLCASSGKWGRTYEQYFGPGTRLTVT.